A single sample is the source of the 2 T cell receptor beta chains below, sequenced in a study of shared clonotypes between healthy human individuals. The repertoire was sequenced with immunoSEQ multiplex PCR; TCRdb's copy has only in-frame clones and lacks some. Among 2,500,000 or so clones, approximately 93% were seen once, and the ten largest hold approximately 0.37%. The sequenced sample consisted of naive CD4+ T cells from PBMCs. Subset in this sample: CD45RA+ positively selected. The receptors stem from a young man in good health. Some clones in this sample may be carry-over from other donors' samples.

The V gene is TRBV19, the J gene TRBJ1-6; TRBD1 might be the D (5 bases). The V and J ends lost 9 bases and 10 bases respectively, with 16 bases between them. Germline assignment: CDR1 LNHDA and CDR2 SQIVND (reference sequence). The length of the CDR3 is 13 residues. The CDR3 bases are TGTGCCAGCTCCTGGGGAGGGGAATCACCCCTCCACTTT. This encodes CASSWGGESPLHF.

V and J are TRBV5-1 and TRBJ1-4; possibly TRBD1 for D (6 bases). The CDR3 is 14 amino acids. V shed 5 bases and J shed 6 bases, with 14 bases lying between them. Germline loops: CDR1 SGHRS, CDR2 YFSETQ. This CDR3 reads CASREGDVDEKLFF. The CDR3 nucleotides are TGCGCCAGCAGGGAGGGGGATGTTGATGAAAAACTGTTTTTT.